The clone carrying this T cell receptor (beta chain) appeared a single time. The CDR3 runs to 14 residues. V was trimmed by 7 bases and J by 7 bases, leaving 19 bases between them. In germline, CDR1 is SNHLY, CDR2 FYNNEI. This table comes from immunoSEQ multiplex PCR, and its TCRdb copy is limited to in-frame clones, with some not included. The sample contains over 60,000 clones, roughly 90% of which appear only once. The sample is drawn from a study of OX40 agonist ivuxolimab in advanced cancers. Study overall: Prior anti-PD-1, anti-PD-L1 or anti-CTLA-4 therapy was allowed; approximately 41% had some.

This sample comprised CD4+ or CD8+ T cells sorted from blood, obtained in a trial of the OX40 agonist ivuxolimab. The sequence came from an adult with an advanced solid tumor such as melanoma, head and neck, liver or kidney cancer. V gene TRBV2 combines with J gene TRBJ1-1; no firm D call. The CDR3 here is CASTYMRGQVEAFF. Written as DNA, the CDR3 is TGTGCCAGCACCTATATGAGAGGGCAGGTTGAAGCTTTCTTT.